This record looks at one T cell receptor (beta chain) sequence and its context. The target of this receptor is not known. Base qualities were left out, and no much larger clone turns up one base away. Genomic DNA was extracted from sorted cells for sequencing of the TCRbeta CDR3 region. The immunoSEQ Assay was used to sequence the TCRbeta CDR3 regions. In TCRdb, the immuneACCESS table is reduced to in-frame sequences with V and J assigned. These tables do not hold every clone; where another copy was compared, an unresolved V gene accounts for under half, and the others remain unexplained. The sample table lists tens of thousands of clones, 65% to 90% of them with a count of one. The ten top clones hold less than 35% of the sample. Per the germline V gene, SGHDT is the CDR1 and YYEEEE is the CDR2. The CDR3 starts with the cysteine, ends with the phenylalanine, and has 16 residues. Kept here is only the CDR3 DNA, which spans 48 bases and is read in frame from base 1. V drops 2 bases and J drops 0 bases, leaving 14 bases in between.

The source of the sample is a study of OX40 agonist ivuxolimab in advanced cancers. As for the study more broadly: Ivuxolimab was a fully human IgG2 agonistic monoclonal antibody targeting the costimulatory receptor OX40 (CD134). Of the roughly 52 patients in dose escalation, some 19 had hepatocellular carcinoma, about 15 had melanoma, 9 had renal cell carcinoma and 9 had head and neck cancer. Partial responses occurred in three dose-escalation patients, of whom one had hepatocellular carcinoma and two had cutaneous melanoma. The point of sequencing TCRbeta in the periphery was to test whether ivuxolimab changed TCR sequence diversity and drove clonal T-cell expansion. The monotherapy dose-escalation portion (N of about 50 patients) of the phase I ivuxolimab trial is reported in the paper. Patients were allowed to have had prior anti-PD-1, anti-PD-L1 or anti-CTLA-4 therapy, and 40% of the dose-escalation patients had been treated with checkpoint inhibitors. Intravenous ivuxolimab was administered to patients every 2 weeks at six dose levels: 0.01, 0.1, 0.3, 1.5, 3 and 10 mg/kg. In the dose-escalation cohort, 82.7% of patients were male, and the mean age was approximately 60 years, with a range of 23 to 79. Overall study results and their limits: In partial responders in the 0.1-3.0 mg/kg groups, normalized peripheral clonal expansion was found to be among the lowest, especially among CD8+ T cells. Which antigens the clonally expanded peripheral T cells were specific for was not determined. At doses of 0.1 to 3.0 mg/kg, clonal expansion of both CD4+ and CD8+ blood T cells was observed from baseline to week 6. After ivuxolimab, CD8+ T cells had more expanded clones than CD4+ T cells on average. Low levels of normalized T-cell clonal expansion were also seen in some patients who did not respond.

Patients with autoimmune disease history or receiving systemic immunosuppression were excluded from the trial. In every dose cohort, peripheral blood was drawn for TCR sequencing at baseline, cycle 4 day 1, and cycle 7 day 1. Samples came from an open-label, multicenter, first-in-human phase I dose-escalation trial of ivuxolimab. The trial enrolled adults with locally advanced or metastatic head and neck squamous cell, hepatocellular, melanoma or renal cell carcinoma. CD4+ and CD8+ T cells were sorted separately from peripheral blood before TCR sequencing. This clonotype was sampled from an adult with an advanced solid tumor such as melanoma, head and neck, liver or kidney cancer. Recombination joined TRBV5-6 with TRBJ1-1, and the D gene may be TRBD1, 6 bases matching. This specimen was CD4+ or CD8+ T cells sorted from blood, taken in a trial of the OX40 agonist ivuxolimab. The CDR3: CASSFGGAGVNTEAFF. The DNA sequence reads TGTGCCAGCAGCTTCGGTGGGGCAGGGGTGAACACTGAAGCTTTCTTT. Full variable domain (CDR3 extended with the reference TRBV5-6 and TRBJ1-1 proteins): DAGVTQSPTHLIKTRGQQVTLRCSPKSGHDTVSWYQQALGQGPQFIFQYYEEEERQRGNFPDRFSGHQFPNYSSELNVNALLLGDSALYLCASSFGGAGVNTEAFFGQGTRLTVV.